These T cell receptor beta chains were read from a single sample in a study of beta chain features in type 1 diabetes. Using immunoSEQ multiplex PCR, the repertoire was profiled, and TCRdb retains in-frame clones only, with some absent. The sample records around 180,000 clones, approximately 8% being singletons. Sequenced material: central memory CD4+ T cells from blood. The source of these receptors is a woman in her forties with type 1 diabetes. CDR3s include the opening cysteine and the closing phenylalanine or tryptophan. D genes are given only for firm matches. Expanded clones are given a class, and other clones once, few, many or no size at all.

NA,few,TRBJ1-2,TRBV6-5,CASSPHQRGLDGYTF,TGTGCCAGCAGCCCTCATCAGCGCGGGTTGGATGGCTACACCTTC
NA,NA,TRBJ2-1,TRBV5-6,CASSAGQRAVNEQFF,TGTGCCAGCAGCGCCGGACAGAGAGCGGTCAATGAGCAGTTCTTC
NA,few,TRBJ2-7,TRBV7-2,CASSFNGGSSYEQYF,TGTGCCAGCAGCTTCAATGGGGGCTCCTCCTACGAGCAGTACTTC
NA,few,TRBJ1-1,TRBV5-4,CASSLLQANTEAFF,TGTGCCAGCAGCTTATTACAGGCGAACACTGAAGCTTTCTTT
NA,few,TRBJ2-7,TRBV6-6,CASSQASGQYF,TGTGCCAGCAGTCAGGCGTCCGGGCAGTACTTC
TRBD1,NA,TRBJ2-5,TRBV25-1,CASSGQGPGQETQYF,TGTGCCAGCAGTGGACAGGGTCCTGGCCAAGAGACCCAGTACTTC
NA,few,TRBJ2-2,TRBV7-2,CASSSPRGKNTGELFF,TGTGCCAGCAGCTCCCCCAGGGGAAAGAACACCGGGGAGCTGTTTTTT
NA,NA,TRBJ1-1,TRBV6-6,CASSYRGDTEAFF,TGTGCCAGCAGTTACAGGGGCGACACTGAAGCTTTCTTT
TRBD2,many,TRBJ2-3,TRBV14,CASSRLAGEVDTQYF,TGTGCCAGCAGCCGACTAGCGGGAGAGGTAGATACGCAGTATTTT
NA,few,TRBJ2-1,TRBV14,CASSQDVYPQFF,TGTGCCAGCAGCCAAGACGTCTATCCACAGTTCTTC
NA,NA,TRBJ1-1,TRBV7-3,CASSLSGADTEAFF,TGTGCCAGCAGCTTATCAGGGGCGGACACTGAAGCTTTCTTT